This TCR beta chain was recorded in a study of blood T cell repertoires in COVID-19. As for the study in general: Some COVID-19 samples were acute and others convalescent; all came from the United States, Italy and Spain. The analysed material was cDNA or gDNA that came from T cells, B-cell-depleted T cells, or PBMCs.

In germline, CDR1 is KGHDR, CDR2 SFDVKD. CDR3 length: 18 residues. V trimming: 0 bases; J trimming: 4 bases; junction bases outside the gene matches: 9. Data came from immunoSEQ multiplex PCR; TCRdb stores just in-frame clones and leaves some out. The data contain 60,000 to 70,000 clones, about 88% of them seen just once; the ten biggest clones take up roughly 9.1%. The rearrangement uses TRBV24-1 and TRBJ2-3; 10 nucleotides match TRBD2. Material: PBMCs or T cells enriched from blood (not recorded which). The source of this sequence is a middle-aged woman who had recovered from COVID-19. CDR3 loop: CATSDLRGLAGEADTQYF. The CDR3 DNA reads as TGTGCCACCAGTGATTTGCGGGGGCTAGCGGGGGAGGCAGATACGCAGTATTTT.